This T cell receptor (beta chain) was found in a study of shared clonotypes between healthy human individuals. Data came from immunoSEQ multiplex PCR; TCRdb stores just in-frame clones and leaves some out. The table shows millions of clones, with over 85% occurring only once. The CDR3 is made up of 13 amino acids. Losses at the gene ends were 8 bases for V and 0 bases for J; bases not matched to a gene: 1. Germline CDR1 reads MNHEY; CDR2 reads SVGAGI. This clone was observed a single time. This clonotype was sampled from a man between 18 and 35 years old in good health. V and J are TRBV6-5 and TRBJ2-1, with TRBD2 identical over 7 bases. Sequenced sample: naive CD4+ T cells sorted from blood. The subset here: CD45RA+ positively selected. The DNA of the CDR3 is TGTGCCAGCGGCGGGAGCTCCTACAATGAGCAGTTCTTC. This sequence encodes CASGGSSYNEQFF.